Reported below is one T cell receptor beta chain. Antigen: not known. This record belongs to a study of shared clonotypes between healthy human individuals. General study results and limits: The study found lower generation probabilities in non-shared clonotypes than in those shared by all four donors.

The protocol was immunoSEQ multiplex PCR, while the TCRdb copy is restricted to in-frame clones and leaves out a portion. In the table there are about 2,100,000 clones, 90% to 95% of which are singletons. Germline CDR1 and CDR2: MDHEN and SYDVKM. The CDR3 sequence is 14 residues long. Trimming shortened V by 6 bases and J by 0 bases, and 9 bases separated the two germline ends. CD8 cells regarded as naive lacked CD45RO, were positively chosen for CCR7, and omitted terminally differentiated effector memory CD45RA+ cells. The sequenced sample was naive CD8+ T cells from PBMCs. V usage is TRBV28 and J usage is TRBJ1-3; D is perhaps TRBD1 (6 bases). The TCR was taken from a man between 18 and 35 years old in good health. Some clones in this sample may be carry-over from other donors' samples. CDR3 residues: CASRRDNSGNTIYF. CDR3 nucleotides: TGTGCCAGCAGACGGGACAACTCTGGAAACACCATATATTTT.